This T cell receptor (beta chain) was documented in a study of T cells after yellow fever vaccination. MiXCR was run by TCRdb on the 5' RACE reads, yielding one entry per CDR3 protein. The sample has nearly 300,000 distinct CDR3 sequences; 7.5% to 9.5% are singletons. This clonotype was seen at least ten times. V lost 6 bases and J 1 base, leaving 19 bases between the germline ends. Germline V gene sequence: CDR1 MNHNS, CDR2 SASEGT. This CDR3 region has 16 residues. The sequence derives from a man younger than 35 who received the YFV17D yellow fever vaccine. The specimen comprised CD4+ T cells sorted from PBMCs, sampled 5 days after the yellow fever booster vaccination. The chain couples TRBV6-1 to TRBJ2-7, with D possibly matching TRBD1 (6 bases). The CDR3 sequence: CASRRAWDMGSYEQYF. DNA for the CDR3: TGTGCCAGCAGAAGAGCCTGGGACATGGGATCCTACGAGCAGTACTTC.